This T cell receptor (beta chain) was found in a study of cytomegalovirus exposure and HLA in healthy donors. Only a few counts were recorded for this clone. Its target is not known. General study results and limits: Most subjects had HLA-A and HLA-B alleles reportedly predicted accurately by TCR beta sequences. HLA alleles showed associations with about 15,000 TCR beta sequences in a later analysis, at a 0.05 false discovery rate.

The PCR had 60 Vbeta and 13 Jbeta primers. Clones were sequenced by immunoSEQ multiplex PCR, and TCRdb holds only the in-frame ones, with some missing. This table has 95,000 to 130,000 clones, 60% to 85% appearing once. V shed 5 bases and J 0 bases; nucleotides not matched to a gene: 7. The CDR3 runs to 18 residues. Germline lookup yields CDR1 MNHEY and CDR2 SMNVEV (reference sequence). Sequencing input: PBMCs. This chain connects TRBV27 to TRBJ2-3, with 14 positions matching TRBD2. The source of this sequence is a woman under 30 in good health and CMV-seronegative. CDR3 nucleotide sequence: TGTGCCAGCAGTCCGGGACTAGCGGGGGATAGTAGCACAGATACGCAGTATTTT. Protein product: CASSPGLAGDSSTDTQYF.